The 20 T cell receptor beta chains reported below all come from one sample, sequenced in a study of CD8 T cells in ankylosing spondylitis. Study outcomes and limitations: Made up of eight highly homologous variants, a TCR beta motif appeared characteristic of ankylosing spondylitis blood.

TCRdb called the 5' RACE reads again in MiXCR, with one record for every CDR3 protein. The sample lists over 600,000 distinct CDR3 sequences; under 20% were seen once. No antigens are known for them. Sequencing was performed on blood, either unsorted or a sorted T cell fraction (not recorded which). These receptors all stem from a male donor with ankylosing spondylitis.

V usage is TRBV3-1 and J usage is TRBJ1-1; perhaps TRBD1 as D (5 bases). Germline CDR1 and CDR2: LGHDT and YNNKEL (reference sequence). Deletions cut 6 bases from V and 5 bases from J, with 13 bases between. The CDR3 is 13 residues long. The CDR3 spells CASRAGAGTEAFF. DNA for the CDR3: TGTGCCAGCAGAGCCGGGGCTGGGACTGAAGCTTTCTTT.

The chain is built from TRBV5-1 and TRBJ2-7; the D call may be TRBD1 or TRBD2 (7 bases each). CDR3 length: 15 residues. The V end was cut by 3 bases, the J end by 1 base, with 14 bases between. CDR1 is SGHRS, CDR2 YFSETQ, per germline. In DNA, the CDR3 is TGCGCCAGCAGCTCAGGGGGAGGGATATCCTACGAGCAGTACTTC. Its translation is CASSSGGGISYEQYF.

The V call is TRBV7-2, the J call TRBJ2-5; 7 bases are shared with TRBD2. With V trimmed by 3 bases and J by 4 bases, 2 bases remained unmatched. Germline V gives CDR1 SGHTA, CDR2 FQGNSA. The CDR3 has 13 amino acids. The CDR3 DNA is TGTGCCAGCAGCTTGGGACTATTAGAGACCCAGTACTTC. Amino acid sequence: CASSLGLLETQYF. The full variable domain, completed using reference TRBV7-2 and TRBJ2-5, is GAGVSQSPSNKVTEKGKDVELRCDPISGHTALYWYRQSLGQGLEFLIYFQGNSAPDKSGLPSDRFSAERTGGSVSTLTIQRTQQEDSAVYLCASSLGLLETQYFGPGTRLLVL.

The V gene is TRBV29-1, the J gene TRBJ2-3; tentatively, D is TRBD2 (5 bases). The CDR3 runs to 12 residues. Germline V gene lookup returns CDR1 SQVTM and CDR2 ANQGSEA. V was shortened by 5 bases and J by 2 bases, with 8 bases between the two germline ends. The CDR3 DNA reads as TGCAGCGTTCAGCGGTTCACAGATACGCAGTATTTT. It encodes CSVQRFTDTQYF.

The sample holds a few counts of this clonotype. This chain connects TRBV20-1 to TRBJ2-1; D ambiguous. The V and J ends lost 5 bases and 4 bases respectively, with 15 bases between them. Germline CDR1 is DFQATT and CDR2 is SNEGSKA (reference sequence). The CDR3 totals 14 residues. CDR3 amino acids: CSAGKGYPYNEQFF. As DNA, the CDR3 is TGCAGTGCTGGAAAGGGTTATCCTTACAATGAGCAGTTCTTC.

This chain links TRBV5-1 with TRBJ2-1; possible D gene TRBD2, 6 bases. Germline V CDR1 and CDR2: SGHRS, YFSETQ. Trimming removed 1 base at V and 6 bases at J, with 20 bases between. The CDR3 runs to 17 residues. Written as DNA, the CDR3 is TGCGCCAGCAGCTTGTTCACTAGCTCCCTGAATGGCAATGAGCAGTTCTTC. It encodes CASSLFTSSLNGNEQFF.

This clonotype was seen a handful of times. The chain couples TRBV2 to TRBJ1-6; a weak D match, TRBD1 (6 bases). V shed 6 bases and J shed 13 bases, with 19 bases lying between them. Germline loops: CDR1 SNHLY, CDR2 FYNNEI. This CDR3 comprises 14 residues. This chain's CDR3 is CASSQDSSYEPLHF. DNA of the CDR3: TGTGCCAGCAGCCAGGACAGCTCCTATGAGCCCCTCCACTTT.

The sample holds a few counts of this clonotype. V and J are TRBV4-3 and TRBJ1-1; D not certain. This CDR3 region has 14 residues. Between the trimmed V and J ends, which lost 0 bases and 3 bases, there was a span of 8 bases. Germline V gives CDR1 LGHNA, CDR2 YSLEER. The CDR3 protein is CASSQDASYTEAFF. The CDR3, as DNA: TGCGCCAGCAGCCAAGATGCGAGCTACACTGAAGCTTTCTTT.

This clonotype was recorded a few times. The V gene is TRBV20-1, the J gene TRBJ2-1; 7 positions match TRBD2. This CDR3 has 16 residues. V shed 2 bases, J shed 0 bases, and the junction held 7 bases outside the gene matches. The germline V gene encodes CDR1 DFQATT and CDR2 SNEGSKA (reference sequence). DNA of the CDR3: TGCAGTGCTAGAATGTGGGGCGGGAGCTCCTACAATGAGCAGTTCTTC. This codes for CSARMWGGSSYNEQFF.

This clonotype was recorded at least ten times. The genes are TRBV12-3 or TRBV12-4 and TRBJ1-2; D gene uncertain. This CDR3 contains 13 residues. V was pared by 3 bases and J by 4 bases, with 9 bases between. The CDR3 spells CASSFVAVYGYTF. For the CDR3, the DNA is TGTGCCAGCAGTTTCGTGGCCGTCTATGGCTACACCTTC.

This clonotype came up many times. The chain links TRBV12-3 or TRBV12-4 to TRBJ2-1, with 7 bases fitting TRBD2. V was pared by 6 bases and J by 4 bases, with 3 bases of the junction left unmatched. CDR3 size: 13 residues. CDR3 loop: CASRASGYNEQFF. The CDR3 nucleotides read TGTGCCAGCAGGGCTAGCGGATACAATGAGCAGTTCTTC.

The chain employs TRBV9 and TRBJ2-1; TRBD2 agrees at 15 bases. This CDR3 contains 16 residues. The V gene's germline CDR1 is SGDLS and CDR2 YYNGEE. Trimming removed 3 bases from V and 9 bases from J; junction bases left unmatched: 7. CDR3 region: CASSATGTSGGIEQFF. CDR3 nucleotide sequence: TGTGCCAGCAGCGCAACCGGGACTAGCGGGGGGATTGAGCAGTTCTTC.

This clonotype turned up a few times. This sequence joins TRBV20-1 and TRBJ2-7, with 13 bases aligning to TRBD2. This CDR3 region has 14 residues. J gave up 3 bases and V 5 bases, and 4 bases lay outside the gene matches. Germline loops: CDR1 DFQATT, CDR2 SNEGSKA (reference sequence). The CDR3: CSAARTSGSYEQYF. CDR3 nucleotides: TGCAGTGCTGCCCGGACTAGCGGGAGCTACGAGCAGTACTTC.

This clonotype has a count of ten or more. The CDR3 coding sequence is TGCAGTGCTAGCCCTCCGGGGGGCACTGAAGCTTTCTTT. Translating gives CSASPPGGTEAFF. The chain joins TRBV20-1 to TRBJ1-1; perhaps TRBD1 as D (5 bases). V lost 3 bases and J lost 4, with 12 bases in between. This CDR3 is 13 amino acids long. CDR1 is DFQATT, CDR2 SNEGSKA, per germline (reference sequence).

This clonotype appeared many times. The chain combines TRBV20-1 with TRBJ2-5, with D tentatively TRBD1 or TRBD2 (5 bases each). Trimming cost V 3 bases and J 0 bases, with 14 bases left between them. Per germline, CDR1 DFQATT and CDR2 SNEGSKA (reference sequence). The CDR3 extends over 15 amino acids. CDR3 region: CSASWDALYQETQYF. CDR3 coding DNA: TGCAGTGCTAGCTGGGACGCGCTGTACCAAGAGACCCAGTACTTC.

This clonotype was detected only a few times. This chain connects TRBV12-3 or TRBV12-4 to TRBJ2-3; D is ambiguous. Trimming removed 7 bases from V and 4 bases from J, with 3 bases in between. The CDR3 has 10 residues. As DNA, the CDR3 is TGTGCCAGCAAGGCAGATACGCAGTATTTT. Its protein product is CASKADTQYF.

This rearrangement joins TRBV12-3 or TRBV12-4 to TRBJ1-1; D remains ambiguous. The V gene lost 5 bases and the J gene lost 4 bases, with 14 bases spanning the gap. The CDR3 runs to 14 residues. The CDR3 here is CASSPLLGFTEAFF. The CDR3 DNA reads TGTGCCAGCAGTCCCCTTTTGGGATTCACTGAAGCTTTCTTT.

This clonotype was detected only once. The chain has TRBV4-1 and TRBJ2-3; D is unclear. V was pared by 4 bases and J by 4 bases, with 15 bases between. The CDR3 is 15 amino acids. The germline V gene encodes CDR1 MGHRA and CDR2 YSYEKL. The CDR3 DNA reads TGCGCCAGCAGCCCCCGGGCCACGAGCCCAGATACGCAGTATTTT. Protein product: CASSPRATSPDTQYF.

This clonotype occurred a few times. The V gene is TRBV12-3 or TRBV12-4, the J gene TRBJ2-5; no clear D gene. CDR3 length equals 13 residues. V shed 8 bases and J shed 4 bases, with 14 bases lying between them. CDR3 amino acids: CASRGDWGETQYF. DNA for the CDR3: TGTGCCAGCCGAGGAGATTGGGGAGAGACCCAGTACTTC.

This clonotype has more than one count but fewer than ten. The J gene is TRBJ1-1, the V gene TRBV3-1; 10 positions agree with TRBD1. CDR1 is LGHDT and CDR2 is YNNKEL in the germline V gene (reference sequence). The CDR3 has 13 amino acids. V shed 10 bases, J shed 6 bases, and the junction held 8 bases outside the gene matches. The CDR3 DNA follows: TGTGCCACCATGGGACAGGGGAGGGCTGAAGCTTTCTTT. Translating it yields CATMGQGRAEAFF.